This entry lists 12 T cell receptor beta chains sequenced from one sample in a study of blood T cells in healthy people across ages. A J-beta primer mix and a sample-barcoded 5' primer were used in a second PCR of about 7 to 12 cycles. TCRdb reanalysed the 5' RACE reads using MiXCR and keeps one entry per CDR3 protein. Of about 650,000 distinct CDR3 sequences listed, 32% are singletons. Sequencing was performed on blood. Receptors were obtained from a woman of 80 years or more in good health.

This clonotype was seen many times. CDR3 nucleotides: TGTGCCAGCAGTGCGGGGCCCACCGGGGGCTACACCTTC. It encodes CASSAGPTGGYTF. This chain joins TRBV27 and TRBJ1-2; D perhaps matches TRBD1 (5 bases). The CDR3 runs to 13 residues. The germline CDR1 and CDR2 sequences are MNHEY and SMNVEV (reference sequence). V lost 5 bases and J lost 8, with 15 bases in between.

This clonotype was detected ten times or more. This sequence joins TRBV10-3 and TRBJ2-2; 8 positions match TRBD1. CDR1 is ENHRY, CDR2 SYGVKD, per germline. Losses at the gene ends were 3 bases for V and 1 base for J; bases not matched to a gene: 4. The CDR3 contains 16 residues. For the CDR3, the DNA is TGTGCCATCAGTGACATCGGGACAGGGAACACCGGGGAGCTGTTTTTT. Protein sequence: CAISDIGTGNTGELFF.

The count of this clonotype is one. The chain uses TRBV20-1 and TRBJ2-7, with D tentatively TRBD2 (6 bases). V dropped 7 bases and J dropped 2 bases, with 18 bases sitting between them. The germline V gene has CDR1 DFQATT and CDR2 SNEGSKA (reference sequence). This CDR3 spans 14 amino acids. Here the CDR3 reads CSVPHRGRTYEQYF. The DNA for the CDR3 is TGCAGTGTTCCCCACCGGGGGAGGACCTACGAGCAGTACTTC.

The V and J genes are TRBV11-2 and TRBJ2-1; 11 bases are a match to TRBD2. Germline CDR1 and CDR2: SGHAT and FQNNGV. The CDR3 extends over 18 amino acids. The ends lost 0 bases at V and 4 bases at J; junction bases unmatched: 8. The DNA for the CDR3 is TGTGCCAGCAGCTTAGATCGACTAGCGGGGCATACTTACAATGAGCAGTTCTTC. Translation: CASSLDRLAGHTYNEQFF.

The chain has TRBV13 and TRBJ2-5; 10 bases agree with TRBD2. The V and J ends lost 7 bases and 4 bases, in that order; junction bases with no gene match: 12. Germline V CDR1 and CDR2: PRHDT, FYEKMQ (reference sequence). The CDR3 is 16 amino acids. As DNA, the CDR3 is TGTGCCAGCAAGGCCCTACTAGCGGGGAAGGGAGAGACCCAGTACTTC. This gives the protein CASKALLAGKGETQYF.

The CDR3 loop is CSVRQGVIYGYTF. The CDR3, as DNA: TGCAGCGTCCGACAGGGAGTAATCTATGGCTACACCTTC. The gene calls are TRBV29-1 and TRBJ1-2, with TRBD1 identical over 7 bases. The CDR3 contains 13 residues. The trim removed 6 bases at V and 4 bases at J, leaving 8 bases unmatched. CDR1 is SQVTM and CDR2 is ANQGSEA in the germline V gene.

As to this clonotype: A much larger clone is a single base away; this may be a read error. The rearrangement joins TRBV5-6 to TRBJ1-1; D gene uncertain. The CDR3 is 14 residues long. CDR1 is SGHDT, CDR2 YYEEEE, per germline. The CDR3 loop is CVSSNRQRNTEAFF. The CDR3 nucleotides read TGTGTCAGCAGCAATCGACAACGGAACACTGAAGCTTTCTTT.

This clonotype was counted many times. One end of the junction varies from germline; a read error may be responsible. The genes are TRBV6-6 and TRBJ2-1; D gene unclear. The CDR3 length is 12 residues. CDR1 is MNHNY, CDR2 SVGAGI, per germline (reference sequence). As DNA, the CDR3 is TGTGCCAGCAGTAACTCCCTGGGGGAGCAGTTCTTC. Its translation is CASSNSLGEQFF.

The chain recombines TRBV20-1 with TRBJ1-1; possibly TRBD1 for D (6 bases). In germline, CDR1 is DFQATT, CDR2 SNEGSKA (reference sequence). The CDR3 extends over 13 amino acids. Trimming removed 3 bases from V and 0 bases from J, with 8 bases in between. CDR3: CSASGGMNTEAFF. The CDR3 nucleotides read TGCAGTGCTAGTGGGGGCATGAACACTGAAGCTTTCTTT.

V gene TRBV7-3 combines with J gene TRBJ2-3; D is uncertain. This CDR3 has 17 residues. The V end was cut by 5 bases, the J end by 1 base, with 19 bases between. Germline lookup yields CDR1 SGHTA and CDR2 FQGTGA. The DNA for the CDR3 is TGTGCCAGCAGCCCCACACCCACCCTCCTTGGCACAGATACGCAGTATTTT. It encodes CASSPTPTLLGTDTQYF.

This clonotype appeared many times. This rearrangement joins TRBV7-6 to TRBJ2-3; D is ambiguous. CDR3 length: 14 residues. With 1 base removed from V and 4 bases from J, the gap between germline ends came to 9 bases. Germline CDR1 reads SGHVS; CDR2 reads FNYEAQ. CDR3 nucleotides: TGTGCCAGCAGCTTAGTATTAGAGCCAGATACGCAGTATTTT. Protein product: CASSLVLEPDTQYF.

This clonotype has at least ten counts. The chain employs TRBV18 and TRBJ2-7; 10 bases fit TRBD1. V lost 6 bases and J lost 0; bases outside the gene matches: 11. This CDR3 region has 17 residues. Germline lookup yields CDR1 KGHSH and CDR2 LQKENI. CDR3 nucleotide sequence: TGTGCCAGCTCGCGAACGGGGACAGGGGCAAACTCCTACGAGCAGTACTTC. Protein: CASSRTGTGANSYEQYF. The full variable domain, its missing parts supplied by reference TRBV18 and TRBJ2-7, is NAGVMQNPRHLVRRRGQEARLRCSPMKGHSHVYWYRQLPEEGLKFMVYLQKENIIDESGMPKERFSAEFPKEGPSILRIQQVVRGDSAAYFCASSRTGTGANSYEQYFGPGTRLTVT.